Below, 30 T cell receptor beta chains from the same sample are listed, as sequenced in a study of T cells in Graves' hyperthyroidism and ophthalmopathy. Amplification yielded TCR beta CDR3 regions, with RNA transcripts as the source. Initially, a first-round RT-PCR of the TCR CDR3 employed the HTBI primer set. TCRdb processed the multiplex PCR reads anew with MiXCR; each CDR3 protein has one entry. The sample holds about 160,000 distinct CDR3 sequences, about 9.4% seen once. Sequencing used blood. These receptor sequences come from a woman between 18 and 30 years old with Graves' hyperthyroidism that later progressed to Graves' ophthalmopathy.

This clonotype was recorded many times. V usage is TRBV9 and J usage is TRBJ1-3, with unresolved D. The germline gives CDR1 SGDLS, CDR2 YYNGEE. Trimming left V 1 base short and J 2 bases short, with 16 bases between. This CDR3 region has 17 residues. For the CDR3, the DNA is TGTGCCAGCAGCGTAAGCCCCACAGAAACGACTGGAAACACCATATATTTT. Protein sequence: CASSVSPTETTGNTIYF.

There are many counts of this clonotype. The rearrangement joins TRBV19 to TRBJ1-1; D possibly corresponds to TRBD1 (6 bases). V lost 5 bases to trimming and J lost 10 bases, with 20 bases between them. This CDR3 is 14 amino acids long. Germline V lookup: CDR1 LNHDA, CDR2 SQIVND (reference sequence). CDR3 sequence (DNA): TGTGCCAGTAGTCCACTACAGGGTTACTCTTCAGCTTTCTTT. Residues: CASSPLQGYSSAFF.

CDR3 loop: CAWRRDLRETQYF. In DNA, the CDR3 is TGTGCCTGGAGGAGGGATTTAAGAGAGACCCAGTACTTC. The J gene is TRBJ2-5, the V gene TRBV30; D may be TRBD2 (5 bases). CDR3 length: 13 amino acids. Looked up from germline, CDR1 is GTSNPN and CDR2 is SVGIG (reference sequence). V lost 3 bases and J lost 4, with 12 bases in between.

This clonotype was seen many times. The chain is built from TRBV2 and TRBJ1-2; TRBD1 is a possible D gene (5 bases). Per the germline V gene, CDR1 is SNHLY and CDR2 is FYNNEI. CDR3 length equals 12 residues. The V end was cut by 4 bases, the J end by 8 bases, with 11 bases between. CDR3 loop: CASSAGPEGYTF. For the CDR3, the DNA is TGTGCCAGCAGTGCAGGGCCGGAGGGCTACACCTTC.

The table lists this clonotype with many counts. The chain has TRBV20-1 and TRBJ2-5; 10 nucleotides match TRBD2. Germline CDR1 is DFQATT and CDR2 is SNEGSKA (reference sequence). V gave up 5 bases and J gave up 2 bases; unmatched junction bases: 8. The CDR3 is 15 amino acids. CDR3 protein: CSASGLAGAQETQYF. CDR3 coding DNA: TGCAGTGCTTCTGGTCTAGCGGGAGCACAAGAGACCCAGTACTTC.

CDR3 loop: CASSTGLAGGLYF. The CDR3 DNA reads TGTGCCAGCAGTACGGGACTAGCGGGAGGGCTGTACTTC. The V call is TRBV27, the J call TRBJ2-7; 16 bases line up with TRBD2. The J segment lost 12 bases and the V segment lost 5 bases, leaving 4 bases of the junction unmatched. Germline CDR1 MNHEY, CDR2 SMNVEV (reference sequence). The CDR3 extends over 13 amino acids.

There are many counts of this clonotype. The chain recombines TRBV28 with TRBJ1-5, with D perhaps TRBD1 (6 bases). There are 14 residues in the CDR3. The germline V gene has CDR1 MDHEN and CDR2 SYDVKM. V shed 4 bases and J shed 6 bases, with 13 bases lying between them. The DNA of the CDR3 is TGTGCCAGCAGTTCAGGGGAAGGTCTTCAGCCCCAGCATTTT. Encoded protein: CASSSGEGLQPQHF.

In DNA, the CDR3 is TGTGCCAGCAGTGAAGTGAGTGAGGGCTCTTCACCCCTCCACTTT. Protein sequence: CASSEVSEGSSPLHF. The rearrangement links TRBV6-1 to TRBJ1-6; D unresolved. CDR3 length equals 15 residues. V lost 1 base and J lost 9, with 13 bases in between. CDR1 and CDR2 from the germline V gene are MNHNS and SASEGT.

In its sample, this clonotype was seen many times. The CDR3 coding sequence is TGTGCCAGCAGAGATACCGGGACAGTTGACTATGGCTACACCTTC. Amino acid sequence: CASRDTGTVDYGYTF. The rearrangement links TRBV28 to TRBJ1-2; 7 bases line up with TRBD1. Germline values: CDR1 MDHEN, CDR2 SYDVKM. J lost 3 bases, V lost 6 bases, and 10 bases had no gene match. This CDR3 is 15 amino acids long.

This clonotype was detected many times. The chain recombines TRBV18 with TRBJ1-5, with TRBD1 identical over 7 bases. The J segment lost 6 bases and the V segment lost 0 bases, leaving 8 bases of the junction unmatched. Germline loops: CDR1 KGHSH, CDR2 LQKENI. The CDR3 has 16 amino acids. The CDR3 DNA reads TGTGCCAGCTCACCACCGCCCGGGACAGACCGTCAGCCCCAGCATTTT. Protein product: CASSPPPGTDRQPQHF.

The CDR3 loop is CASSLKVGAIVGQPQHF. The CDR3 DNA reads as TGTGCCAGCAGCTTAAAGGTAGGGGCAATCGTTGGTCAGCCCCAGCATTTT. The chain recombines TRBV7-3 with TRBJ1-5, with a possible D match to TRBD1 (5 bases). V lost 1 base and J 6 bases, leaving 19 bases between the germline ends. CDR1 is SGHTA and CDR2 is FQGTGA in the germline V gene. This CDR3 spans 17 amino acids.

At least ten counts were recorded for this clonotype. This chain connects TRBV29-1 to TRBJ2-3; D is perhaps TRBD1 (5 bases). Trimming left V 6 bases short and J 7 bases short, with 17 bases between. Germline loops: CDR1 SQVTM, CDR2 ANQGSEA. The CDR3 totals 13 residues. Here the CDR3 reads CSVIMSGRYTQYF. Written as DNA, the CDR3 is TGCAGCGTAATTATGTCAGGGCGGTATACGCAGTATTTT.

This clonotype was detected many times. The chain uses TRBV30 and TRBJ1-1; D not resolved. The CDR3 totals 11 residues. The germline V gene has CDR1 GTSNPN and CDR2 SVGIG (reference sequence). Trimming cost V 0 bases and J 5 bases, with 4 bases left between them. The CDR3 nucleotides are TGTGCCTGGAGTGTAAGTACTGAAGCTTTCTTT. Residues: CAWSVSTEAFF.

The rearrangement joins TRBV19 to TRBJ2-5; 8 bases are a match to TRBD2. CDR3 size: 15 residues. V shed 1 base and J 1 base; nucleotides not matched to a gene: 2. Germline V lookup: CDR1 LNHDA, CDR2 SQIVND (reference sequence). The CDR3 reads CASSIVGTSQETQYF. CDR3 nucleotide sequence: TGTGCCAGTAGTATAGTTGGGACTAGCCAAGAGACCCAGTACTTC.

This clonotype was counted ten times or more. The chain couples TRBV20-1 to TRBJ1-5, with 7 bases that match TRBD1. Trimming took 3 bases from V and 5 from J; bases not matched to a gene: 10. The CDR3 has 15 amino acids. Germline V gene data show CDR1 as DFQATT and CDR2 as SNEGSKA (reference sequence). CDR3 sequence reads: CSASEGASVDQPQHF. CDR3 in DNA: TGCAGTGCTAGTGAGGGGGCGAGCGTCGATCAGCCCCAGCATTTT.

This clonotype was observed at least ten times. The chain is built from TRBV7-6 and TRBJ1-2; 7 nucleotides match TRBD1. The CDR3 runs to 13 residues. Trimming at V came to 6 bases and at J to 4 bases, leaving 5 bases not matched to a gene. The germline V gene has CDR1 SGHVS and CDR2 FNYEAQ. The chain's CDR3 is CASSPTGAYGYTF. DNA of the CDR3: TGTGCCAGCAGTCCTACAGGGGCCTATGGCTACACCTTC.

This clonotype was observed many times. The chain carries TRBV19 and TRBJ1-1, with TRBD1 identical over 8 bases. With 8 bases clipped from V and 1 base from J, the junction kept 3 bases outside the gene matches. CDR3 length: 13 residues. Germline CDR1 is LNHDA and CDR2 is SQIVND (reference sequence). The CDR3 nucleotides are TGTGCCAGTTGGACAGGGCGGAACACTGAAGCTTTCTTT. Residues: CASWTGRNTEAFF.

The CDR3 DNA is TGTGCCAGCAGCACCGGGACAGATAGCGGCTACACCTTC. Translation: CASSTGTDSGYTF. V gene TRBV12-3 or TRBV12-4 combines with J gene TRBJ1-2, with 7 bases identical to TRBD1. The CDR3 covers 13 residues. The junction had 9 bases not matched to a gene; V was cut back by 6 bases and J by 8 bases.

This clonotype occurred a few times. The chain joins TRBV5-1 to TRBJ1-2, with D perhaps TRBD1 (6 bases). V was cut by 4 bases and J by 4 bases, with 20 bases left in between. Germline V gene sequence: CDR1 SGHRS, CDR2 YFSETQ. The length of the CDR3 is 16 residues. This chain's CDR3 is CASSPGGATQTYGYTF. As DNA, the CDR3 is TGCGCCAGCAGCCCGGGGGGGGCAACTCAAACCTATGGCTACACCTTC.

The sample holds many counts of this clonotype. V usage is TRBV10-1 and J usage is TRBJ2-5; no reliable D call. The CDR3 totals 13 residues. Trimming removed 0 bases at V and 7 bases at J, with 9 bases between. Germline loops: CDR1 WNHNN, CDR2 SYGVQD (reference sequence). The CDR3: CASSESRTWTQYF. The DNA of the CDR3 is TGCGCCAGCAGTGAGTCACGGACGTGGACCCAGTACTTC.

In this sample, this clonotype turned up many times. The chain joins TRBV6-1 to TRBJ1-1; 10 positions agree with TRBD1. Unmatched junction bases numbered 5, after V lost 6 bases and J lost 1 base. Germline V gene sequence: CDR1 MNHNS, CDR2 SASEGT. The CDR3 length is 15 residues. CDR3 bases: TGTGCCAGCAGAGACAGGGGGCGGGGGAACACTGAAGCTTTCTTT. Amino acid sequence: CASRDRGRGNTEAFF.

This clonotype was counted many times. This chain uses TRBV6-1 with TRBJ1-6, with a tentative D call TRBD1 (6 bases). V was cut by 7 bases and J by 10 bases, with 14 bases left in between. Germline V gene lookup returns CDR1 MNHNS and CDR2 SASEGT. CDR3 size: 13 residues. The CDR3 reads CASKPQGGSPLHF. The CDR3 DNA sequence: TGTGCCAGCAAGCCACAGGGTGGCTCACCCCTCCACTTT.

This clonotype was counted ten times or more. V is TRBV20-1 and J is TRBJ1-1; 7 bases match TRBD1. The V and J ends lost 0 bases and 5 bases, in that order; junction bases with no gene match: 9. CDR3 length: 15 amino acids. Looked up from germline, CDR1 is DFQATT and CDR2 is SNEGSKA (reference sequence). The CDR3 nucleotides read TGCAGTGCTAGAGATTGGGCAGGGGGTGAGACTGAAGCTTTCTTT. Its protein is CSARDWAGGETEAFF.

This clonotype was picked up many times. The CDR3 loop reads CASSAAGQGVSPLHF. In DNA form, the CDR3 reads TGTGCCAGCAGTGCCGCGGGACAGGGGGTTTCACCCCTCCACTTT. The chain employs TRBV2 and TRBJ1-6, with 11 bases lining up with TRBD1. The germline V gene has CDR1 SNHLY and CDR2 FYNNEI. The CDR3 covers 15 residues. J lost 9 bases, V lost 4 bases, and 5 bases had no gene match.

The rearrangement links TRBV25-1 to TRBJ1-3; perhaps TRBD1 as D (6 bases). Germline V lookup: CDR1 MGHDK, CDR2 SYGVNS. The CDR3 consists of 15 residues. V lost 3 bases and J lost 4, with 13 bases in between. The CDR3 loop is CASSEGGRTGNTIYF. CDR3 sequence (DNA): TGTGCCAGCAGTGAGGGGGGGCGAACGGGAAACACCATATATTTT.

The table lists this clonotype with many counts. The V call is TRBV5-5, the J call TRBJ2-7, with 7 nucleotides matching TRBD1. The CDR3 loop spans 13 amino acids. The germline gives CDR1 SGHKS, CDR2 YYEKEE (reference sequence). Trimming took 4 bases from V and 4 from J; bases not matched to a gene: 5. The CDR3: CASSQTGVYEQYF. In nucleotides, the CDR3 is TGTGCCAGCAGCCAAACAGGGGTATACGAGCAGTACTTC.

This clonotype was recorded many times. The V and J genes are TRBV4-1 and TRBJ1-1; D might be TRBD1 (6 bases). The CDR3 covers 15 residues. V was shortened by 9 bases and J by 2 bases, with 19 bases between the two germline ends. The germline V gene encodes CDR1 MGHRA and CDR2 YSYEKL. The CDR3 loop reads CASTQGMIANTEAFF. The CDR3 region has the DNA TGCGCCAGTACCCAGGGGATGATCGCCAACACTGAAGCTTTCTTT.

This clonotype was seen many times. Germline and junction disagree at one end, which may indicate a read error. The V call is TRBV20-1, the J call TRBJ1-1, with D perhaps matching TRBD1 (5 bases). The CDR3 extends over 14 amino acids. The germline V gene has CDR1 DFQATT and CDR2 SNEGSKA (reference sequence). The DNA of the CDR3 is TGCAGTGCTAGAGTCGGGGGATTCAACACTGAAACTTTCTTT. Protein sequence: CSARVGGFNTETFF.

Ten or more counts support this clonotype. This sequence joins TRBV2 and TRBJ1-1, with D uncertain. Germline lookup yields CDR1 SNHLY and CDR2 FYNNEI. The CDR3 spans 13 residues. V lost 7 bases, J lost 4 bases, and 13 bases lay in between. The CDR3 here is CASNLREGTEAFF. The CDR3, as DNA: TGTGCCAGCAACCTCCGGGAGGGCACTGAAGCTTTCTTT.

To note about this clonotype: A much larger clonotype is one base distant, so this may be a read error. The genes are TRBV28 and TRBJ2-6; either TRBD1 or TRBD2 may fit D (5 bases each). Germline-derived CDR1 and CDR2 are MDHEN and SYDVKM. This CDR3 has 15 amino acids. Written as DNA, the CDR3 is TGTGCCAGCAGTTTCTGGAGGACTGGGGCCAACGCCCTGACTTTC. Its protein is CASSFWRTGANALTF.